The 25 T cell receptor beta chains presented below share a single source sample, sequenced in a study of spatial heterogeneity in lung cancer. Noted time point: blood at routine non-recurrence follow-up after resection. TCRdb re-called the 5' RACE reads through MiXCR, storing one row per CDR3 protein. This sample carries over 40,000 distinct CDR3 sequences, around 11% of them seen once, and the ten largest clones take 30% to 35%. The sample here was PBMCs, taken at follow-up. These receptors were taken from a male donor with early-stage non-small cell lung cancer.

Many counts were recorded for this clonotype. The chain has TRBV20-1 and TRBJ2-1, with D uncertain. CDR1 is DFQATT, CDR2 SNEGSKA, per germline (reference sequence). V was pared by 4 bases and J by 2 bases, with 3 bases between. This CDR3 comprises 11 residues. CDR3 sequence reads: CSAKPYNEQFF. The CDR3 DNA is TGCAGTGCTAAACCCTACAATGAGCAGTTCTTC.

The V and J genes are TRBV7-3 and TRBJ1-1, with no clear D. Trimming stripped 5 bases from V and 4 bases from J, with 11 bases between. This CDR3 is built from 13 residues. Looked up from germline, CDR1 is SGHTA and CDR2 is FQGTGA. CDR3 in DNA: TGTGCCAGCAGCCCCTCCTGGGGCACTGAAGCTTTCTTT. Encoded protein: CASSPSWGTEAFF. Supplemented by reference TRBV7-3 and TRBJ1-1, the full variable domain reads GAGVSQTPSNKVTEKGKYVELRCDPISGHTALYWYRQSLGQGPEFLIYFQGTGAADDSGLPNDRFFAVRPEGSVSTLKIQRTERGDSAVYLCASSPSWGTEAFFGQGTRLTVV.

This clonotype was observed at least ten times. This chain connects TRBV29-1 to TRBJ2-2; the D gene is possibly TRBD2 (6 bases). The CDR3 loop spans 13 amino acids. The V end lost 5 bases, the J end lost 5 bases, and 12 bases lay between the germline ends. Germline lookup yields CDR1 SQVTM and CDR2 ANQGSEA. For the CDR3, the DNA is TGCAGCGTTTCGACGGCGGGGACCGGGGAGCTGTTTTTT. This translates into CSVSTAGTGELFF.

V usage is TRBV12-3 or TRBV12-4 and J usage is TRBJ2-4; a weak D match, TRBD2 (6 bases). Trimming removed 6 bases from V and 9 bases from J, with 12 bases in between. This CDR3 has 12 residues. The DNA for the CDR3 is TGTGCCAGCAGGGTGGGGGGTAGCATTCAGTACTTC. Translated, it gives CASRVGGSIQYF.

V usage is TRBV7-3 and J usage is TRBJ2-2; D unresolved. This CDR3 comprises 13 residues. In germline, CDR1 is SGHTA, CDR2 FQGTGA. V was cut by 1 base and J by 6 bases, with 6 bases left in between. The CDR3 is CASSLIPAGELFF. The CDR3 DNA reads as TGTGCCAGCAGCTTAATTCCGGCCGGGGAGCTGTTTTTT.

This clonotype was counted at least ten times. CDR3 sequence reads: CASSLGPPGGEQYF. Here the CDR3 DNA reads TGTGCCAGCAGCTTAGGGCCCCCGGGAGGGGAGCAGTACTTC. The chain is built from TRBV7-3 and TRBJ2-7; 8 positions match TRBD2. After removal of 2 bases from V and 7 bases from J, the junction contained 7 bases not matched to a gene. The CDR3 has 14 residues. Per the germline V gene, CDR1 is SGHTA and CDR2 is FQGTGA. The full variable domain, its missing parts supplied by reference TRBV7-3 and TRBJ2-7, is GAGVSQTPSNKVTEKGKYVELRCDPISGHTALYWYRQSLGQGPEFLIYFQGTGAADDSGLPNDRFFAVRPEGSVSTLKIQRTERGDSAVYLCASSLGPPGGEQYFGPGTRLTVT.

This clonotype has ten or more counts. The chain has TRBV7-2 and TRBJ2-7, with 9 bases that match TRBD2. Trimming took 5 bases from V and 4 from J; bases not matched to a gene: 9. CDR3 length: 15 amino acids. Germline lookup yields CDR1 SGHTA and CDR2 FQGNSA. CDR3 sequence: CASSITPSGAYEQYF. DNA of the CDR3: TGTGCCAGCAGCATAACCCCTAGCGGGGCATACGAGCAGTACTTC. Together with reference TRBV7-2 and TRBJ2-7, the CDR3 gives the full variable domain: GAGVSQSPSNKVTEKGKDVELRCDPISGHTALYWYRQSLGQGLEFLIYFQGNSAPDKSGLPSDRFSAERTGGSVSTLTIQRTQQEDSAVYLCASSITPSGAYEQYFGPGTRLTVT.

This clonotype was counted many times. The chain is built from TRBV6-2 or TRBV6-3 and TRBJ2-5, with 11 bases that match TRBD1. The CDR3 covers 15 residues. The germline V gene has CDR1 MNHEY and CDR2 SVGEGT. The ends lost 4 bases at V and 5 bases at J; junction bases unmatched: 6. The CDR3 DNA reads TGTGCCAGCAGTTCCCGGGACAGGGGGATGGAGACCCAGTACTTC. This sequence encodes CASSSRDRGMETQYF.

The DNA of the CDR3 is TGTGCCAGCTCACTGGAGGACGGACCCTATGGCTACACCTTC. This encodes CASSLEDGPYGYTF. V is TRBV18 and J is TRBJ1-2; D not resolved. This CDR3 contains 14 residues. V was clipped by 4 bases and J by 4 bases, with 13 bases between them. Germline-derived CDR1 and CDR2 are KGHSH and LQKENI.

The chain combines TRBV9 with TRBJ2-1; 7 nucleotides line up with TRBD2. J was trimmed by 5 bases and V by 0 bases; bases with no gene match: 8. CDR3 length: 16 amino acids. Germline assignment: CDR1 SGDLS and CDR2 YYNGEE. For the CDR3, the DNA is TGTGCCAGCAGCGTAGACCGGGAGGAGTCCCACAATGAGCAGTTCTTC. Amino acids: CASSVDREESHNEQFF.

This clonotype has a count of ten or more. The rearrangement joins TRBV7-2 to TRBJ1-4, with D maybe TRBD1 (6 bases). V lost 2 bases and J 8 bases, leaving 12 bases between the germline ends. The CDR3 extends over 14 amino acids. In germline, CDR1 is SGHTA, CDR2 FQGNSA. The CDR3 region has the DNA TGTGCCAGCAGCTTACCCGGGGGCGGGGAAAAACTGTTTTTT. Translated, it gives CASSLPGGGEKLFF.

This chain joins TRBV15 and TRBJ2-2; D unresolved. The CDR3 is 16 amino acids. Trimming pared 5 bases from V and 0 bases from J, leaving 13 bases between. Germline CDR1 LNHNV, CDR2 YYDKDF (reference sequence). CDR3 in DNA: TGTGCCACCAGCCTCAAGTTAGCAGCGAACACCGGGGAGCTGTTTTTT. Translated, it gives CATSLKLAANTGELFF.

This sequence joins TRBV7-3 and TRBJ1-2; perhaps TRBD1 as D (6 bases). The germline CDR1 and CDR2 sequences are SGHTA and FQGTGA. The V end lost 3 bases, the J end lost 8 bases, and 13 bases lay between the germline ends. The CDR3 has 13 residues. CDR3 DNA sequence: TGTGCCAGCAGCTTGTACAGGGATGGAGGCTACACCTTC. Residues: CASSLYRDGGYTF.

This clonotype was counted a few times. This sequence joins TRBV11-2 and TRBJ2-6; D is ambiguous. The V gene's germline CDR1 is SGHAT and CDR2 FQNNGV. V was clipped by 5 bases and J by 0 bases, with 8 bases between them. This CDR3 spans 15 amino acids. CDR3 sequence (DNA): TGTGCCAGCAGCATTAGAGACTCTGGGGCCAACGTCCTGACTTTC. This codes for CASSIRDSGANVLTF.

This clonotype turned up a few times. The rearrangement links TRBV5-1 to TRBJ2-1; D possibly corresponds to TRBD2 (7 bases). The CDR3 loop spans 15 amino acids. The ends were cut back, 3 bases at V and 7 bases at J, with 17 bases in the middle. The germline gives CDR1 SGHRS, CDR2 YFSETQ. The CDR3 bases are TGCGCCAGCAGCTGGGGGCCCGGACTAGATAATGAGCAGTTCTTC. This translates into CASSWGPGLDNEQFF.

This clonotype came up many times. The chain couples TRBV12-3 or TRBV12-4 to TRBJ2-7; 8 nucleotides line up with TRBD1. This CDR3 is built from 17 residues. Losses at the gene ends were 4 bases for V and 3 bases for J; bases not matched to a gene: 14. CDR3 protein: CASSSRDRPLVFYEQYF. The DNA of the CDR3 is TGTGCCAGCAGTTCCAGGGACAGGCCTTTAGTTTTCTACGAGCAGTACTTC.

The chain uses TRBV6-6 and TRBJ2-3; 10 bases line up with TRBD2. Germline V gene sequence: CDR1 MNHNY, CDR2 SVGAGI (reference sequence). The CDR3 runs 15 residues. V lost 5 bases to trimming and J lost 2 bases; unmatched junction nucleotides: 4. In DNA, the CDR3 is TGTGCCAGCAGTCTAGCGGGGGATATCACAGATACGCAGTATTTT. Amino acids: CASSLAGDITDTQYF.

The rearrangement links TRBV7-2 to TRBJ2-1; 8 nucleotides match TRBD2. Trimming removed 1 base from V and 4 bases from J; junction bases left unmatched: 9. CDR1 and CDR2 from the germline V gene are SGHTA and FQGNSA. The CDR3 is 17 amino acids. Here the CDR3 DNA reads TGTGCCAGCAGCTTAGTGTCACTAGCGGCCGTATACAATGAGCAGTTCTTC. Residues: CASSLVSLAAVYNEQFF.

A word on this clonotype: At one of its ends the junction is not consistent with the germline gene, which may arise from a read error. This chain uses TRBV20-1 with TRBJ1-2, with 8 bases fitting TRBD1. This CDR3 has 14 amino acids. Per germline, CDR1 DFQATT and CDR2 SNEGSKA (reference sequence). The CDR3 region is CSARTGLGNYGYTF. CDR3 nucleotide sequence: TGCAGTGCCCGGACAGGGTTGGGCAACTATGGCTACACCTTT.

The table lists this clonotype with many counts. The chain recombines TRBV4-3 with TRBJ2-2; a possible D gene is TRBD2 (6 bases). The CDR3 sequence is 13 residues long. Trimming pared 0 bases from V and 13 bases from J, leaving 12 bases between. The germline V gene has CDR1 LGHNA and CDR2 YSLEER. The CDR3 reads CASSQDRGIRLFF. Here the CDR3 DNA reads TGCGCCAGCAGCCAAGATCGCGGGATACGGCTGTTTTTT.

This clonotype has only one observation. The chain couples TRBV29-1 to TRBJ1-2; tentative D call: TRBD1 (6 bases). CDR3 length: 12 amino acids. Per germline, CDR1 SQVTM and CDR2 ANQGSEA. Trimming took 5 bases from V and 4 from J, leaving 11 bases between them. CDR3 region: CSVKGGAYGYTF. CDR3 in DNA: TGCAGCGTTAAGGGGGGCGCCTATGGCTACACCTTC.

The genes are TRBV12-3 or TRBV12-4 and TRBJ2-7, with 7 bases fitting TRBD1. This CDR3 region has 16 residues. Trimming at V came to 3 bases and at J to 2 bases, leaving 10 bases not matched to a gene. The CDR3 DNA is TGTGCCAGCAGTTTGGCCTCCGGGACAGCCACCTACGAGCAGTACTTC. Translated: CASSLASGTATYEQYF.

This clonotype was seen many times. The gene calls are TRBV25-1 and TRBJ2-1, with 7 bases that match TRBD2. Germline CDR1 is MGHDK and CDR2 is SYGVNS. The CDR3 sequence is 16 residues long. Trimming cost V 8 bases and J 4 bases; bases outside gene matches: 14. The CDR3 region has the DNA TGTGCCAGCCCCGGGGAGGGAGACCCGTGGTACAATGAGCAGTTCTTC. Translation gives CASPGEGDPWYNEQFF.

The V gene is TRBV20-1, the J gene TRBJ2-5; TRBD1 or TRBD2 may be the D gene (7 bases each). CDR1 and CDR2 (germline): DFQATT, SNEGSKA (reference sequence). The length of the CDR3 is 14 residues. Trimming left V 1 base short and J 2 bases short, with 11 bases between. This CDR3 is CSARGQGGQETQYF. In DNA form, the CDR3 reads TGCAGTGCTAGAGGGCAGGGGGGGCAAGAGACCCAGTACTTC.

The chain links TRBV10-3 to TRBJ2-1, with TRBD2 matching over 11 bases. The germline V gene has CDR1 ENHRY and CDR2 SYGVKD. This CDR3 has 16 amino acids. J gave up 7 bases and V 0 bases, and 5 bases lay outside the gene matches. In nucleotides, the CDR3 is TGTGCCATCAGTGAGTCGATAGCGGGAGGGCCGAATGAGCAGTTCTTC. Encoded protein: CAISESIAGGPNEQFF.